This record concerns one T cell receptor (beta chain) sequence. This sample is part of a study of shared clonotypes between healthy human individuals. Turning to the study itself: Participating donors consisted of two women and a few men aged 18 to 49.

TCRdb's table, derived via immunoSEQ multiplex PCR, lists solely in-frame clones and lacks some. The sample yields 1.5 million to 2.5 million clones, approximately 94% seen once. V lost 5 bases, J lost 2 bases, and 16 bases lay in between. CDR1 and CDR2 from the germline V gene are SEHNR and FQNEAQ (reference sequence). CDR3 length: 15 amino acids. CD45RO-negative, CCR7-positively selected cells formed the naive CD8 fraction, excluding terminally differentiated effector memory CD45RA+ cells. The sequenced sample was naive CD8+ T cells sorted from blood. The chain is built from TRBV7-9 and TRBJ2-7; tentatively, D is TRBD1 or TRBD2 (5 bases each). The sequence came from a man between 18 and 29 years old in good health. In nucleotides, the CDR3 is TGTGCCAGCAGCCCGATTGATGTGGGACCCTACGAGCAGTACTTC. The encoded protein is CASSPIDVGPYEQYF.